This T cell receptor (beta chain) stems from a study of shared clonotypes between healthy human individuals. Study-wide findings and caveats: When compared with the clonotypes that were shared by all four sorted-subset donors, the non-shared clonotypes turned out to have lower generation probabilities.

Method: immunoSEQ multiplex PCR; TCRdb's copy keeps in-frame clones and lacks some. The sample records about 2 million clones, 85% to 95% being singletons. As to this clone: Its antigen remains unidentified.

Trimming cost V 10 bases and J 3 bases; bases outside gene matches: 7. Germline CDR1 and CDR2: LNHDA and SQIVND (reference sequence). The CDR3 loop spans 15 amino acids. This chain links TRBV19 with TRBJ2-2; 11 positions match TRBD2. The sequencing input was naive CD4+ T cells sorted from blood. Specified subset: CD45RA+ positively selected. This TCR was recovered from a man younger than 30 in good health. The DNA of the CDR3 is TGTGCCACTACGGGACTAGCGGTTTACACCGGGGAGCTGTTTTTT. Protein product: CATTGLAVYTGELFF.